This T cell receptor (beta chain) was identified in a study of post-analysis software for immune sequencing data. The wider study: Secondary progressive, relapsing-remitting and progressive-relapsing multiple sclerosis were among the included disease courses. Overall study results and limits: There was significantly lower normalized Chao1 diversity in multiple sclerosis patients than in controls. Elevated frequency relative to controls characterized 4 or 5 TRBV segments in patients, TRBV5-6, TRBV5-1 and TRBV20-1 among them.

CDR1 and CDR2 from the germline V gene are DFQATT and SNEGSKA (reference sequence). Trimming removed 5 bases at V and 12 bases at J, with 23 bases between. The CDR3 is made up of 13 amino acids. A note on this clonotype: Its cognate antigen is unknown.

Incorporated into the TCR beta cDNA libraries were unique molecular identifiers, which served to reduce PCR and sequencing biases. T cells numbering about 1 to 11 million yielded some 520,000 cDNA molecules. TCRdb reanalysed the PCR reads using MiXCR and keeps one entry per CDR3 protein. The table includes almost 700,000 distinct CDR3 sequences, over 45% detected once. Sequencing was carried out using blood. The clonotype originates from a girl aged 2 to 10 with multiple sclerosis. The genes are TRBV20-1 and TRBJ2-7; D may match TRBD1 or TRBD2 (5 bases each). DNA of the CDR3: TGCAGTGCTGGGGTTGGGGGTGGCGACATTCGGTACTTC. It codes for CSAGVGGGDIRYF.